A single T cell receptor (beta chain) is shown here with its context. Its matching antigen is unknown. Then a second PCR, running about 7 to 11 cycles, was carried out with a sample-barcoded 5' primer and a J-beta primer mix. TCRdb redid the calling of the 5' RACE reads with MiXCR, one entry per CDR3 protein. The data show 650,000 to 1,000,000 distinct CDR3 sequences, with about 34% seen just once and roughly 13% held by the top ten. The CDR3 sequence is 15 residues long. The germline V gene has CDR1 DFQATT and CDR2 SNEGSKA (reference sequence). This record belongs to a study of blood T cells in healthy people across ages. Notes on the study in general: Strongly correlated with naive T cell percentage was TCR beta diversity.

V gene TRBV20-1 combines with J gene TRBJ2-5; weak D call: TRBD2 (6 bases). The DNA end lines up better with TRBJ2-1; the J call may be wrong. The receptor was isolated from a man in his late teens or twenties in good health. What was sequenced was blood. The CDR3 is CSARDWRDDQETQFF. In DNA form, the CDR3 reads TGCAGTGCTAGAGATTGGCGGGACGACCAAGAGACCCAGTTCTTC.